This T cell receptor (beta chain) was obtained from a study of cytomegalovirus exposure and HLA in healthy donors. CDR1 and CDR2 (germline): MNHNY, SVGAGI (reference sequence). The length of the CDR3 is 15 residues. Trimming pared 7 bases from V and 5 bases from J, leaving 21 bases between. In regard to this clone: The antigen is not known.

The PCR contained 60 Vbeta and 13 Jbeta primers. Sequencing was performed with immunoSEQ multiplex PCR; in TCRdb, only in-frame clones are kept and a portion is missing. The sample gives 150,000 or so clones, around 80% of which show up once; 4.5% is in the top ten. The study's findings and limits: Earlier analysis looked at TCR beta V segments, and most were productive about 90% or about 30% of the time.

Sequenced sample: PBMCs. The origin of this receptor is a woman between 50 and 59 years old in good health and CMV-seropositive. The chain links TRBV6-6 to TRBJ2-7, with D perhaps matching TRBD2 (6 bases). CDR3: CASKTPGRGNDEQYF. CDR3 coding DNA: TGTGCCAGCAAAACCCCAGGTCGGGGGAATGACGAGCAGTACTTC.